The following is a TCR beta chain sequence with its context. Using immunoSEQ multiplex PCR, the repertoire was profiled, and TCRdb retains in-frame clones only, with some absent. This table has about 58,000 clones, less than 95% appearing once. The data derive from a study of T cell changes during pregnancy in multiple sclerosis. Germline V CDR1 and CDR2: LNHNV, YYDKDF (reference sequence). The CDR3 runs to 19 residues. J gave up 2 bases and V 0 bases, and 15 bases lay outside the gene matches. This sequence was found in a female donor in good health, enrolled as a control in a pregnancy study. The chain recombines TRBV15 with TRBJ1-2; TRBD1 agrees at 7 bases. The source material was CD4+ T cells from peripheral blood mononuclear cells, sampled after pregnancy. In DNA form, the CDR3 reads TGTGCCACCAGCAGAGATCTTTCCGCGACAGGGATCTTCAACTATGGCTACACCTTC. Protein product: CATSRDLSATGIFNYGYTF.